Shown below are 29 T cell receptor beta chains from a single sample sequenced in a study of blood T cell repertoires in COVID-19. The data were produced by immunoSEQ multiplex PCR, yet TCRdb's version contains in-frame clones alone and is incomplete. The sample has more than 85,000 clones; less than 85% are singletons. Source material: peripheral blood. The receptors here all came from an elderly woman with acute or convalescent COVID-19.

This chain joins TRBV28 and TRBJ1-2; TRBD1 might be the D (5 bases). The CDR3 totals 14 residues. The V gene's germline CDR1 is MDHEN and CDR2 SYDVKM. V dropped 7 bases and J dropped 4 bases, with 16 bases sitting between them. The CDR3 protein is CASNQDNSFYGYTF. The CDR3 nucleotides read TGTGCCAGCAACCAGGACAACTCCTTCTATGGCTACACCTTC.

The CDR3: CASSPGTSGTDTQYF. The CDR3 DNA reads as TGCGCCAGCAGCCCTGGGACTAGCGGCACAGATACGCAGTATTTT. The chain uses TRBV5-1 and TRBJ2-3; TRBD2 agrees at 10 bases. V lost 4 bases, J lost 1 base, and 3 bases stayed unmatched. The CDR3 is 15 residues long. CDR1 is SGHRS, CDR2 YFSETQ, per germline.

The genes are TRBV5-1 and TRBJ2-3, with 9 bases lining up with TRBD2. Germline CDR1 reads SGHRS; CDR2 reads YFSETQ. The CDR3 is 15 residues long. V lost 0 bases to trimming and J lost 4 bases; unmatched junction nucleotides: 3. The CDR3 loop reads CASSLGGGASDTQYF. The DNA of the CDR3 is TGCGCCAGCAGCTTGGGCGGGGGGGCATCAGATACGCAGTATTTT.

V and J are TRBV28 and TRBJ2-7; TRBD2 is a possible D gene (5 bases). V was trimmed by 9 bases and J by 6 bases, leaving 15 bases between them. Germline lookup yields CDR1 MDHEN and CDR2 SYDVKM. The CDR3 length is 12 residues. The CDR3 nucleotides are TGTGCCAGTTCCAGTGGGAGCGGCGAGCAGTACTTC. Its translation is CASSSGSGEQYF.

There are a few counts of this clone. The chain carries TRBV19 and TRBJ2-5; D is undetermined. Germline-derived CDR1 and CDR2 are LNHDA and SQIVND (reference sequence). The V and J ends lost 5 bases and 1 base respectively, with 14 bases between them. The CDR3 is 15 residues long. In DNA, the CDR3 is TGTGCCAGTAGTCCCAGTCGGGTCATCCAAGAGACCCAGTACTTC. Translated, it gives CASSPSRVIQETQYF. Complete variable domain (other parts from reference TRBV19 and TRBJ2-5): DGGITQSPKYLFRKEGQNVTLSCEQNLNHDAMYWYRQDPGQGLRLIYYSQIVNDFQKGDIAEGYSVSREKKESFPLTVTSAQKNPTAFYLCASSPSRVIQETQYFGPGTRLLVL.

The J gene is TRBJ1-2, the V gene TRBV19; 10 positions agree with TRBD1. Germline V gene sequence: CDR1 LNHDA, CDR2 SQIVND (reference sequence). CDR3 length: 12 residues. V shed 4 bases and J 8 bases; nucleotides not matched to a gene: 1. The CDR3 nucleotides read TGTGCCAGTAGTACGACAGGGGGCGGCTACACCTTC. This translates into CASSTTGGGYTF.

The rearrangement uses TRBV5-4 and TRBJ2-1; TRBD2 might be the D (5 bases). The CDR3 contains 14 residues. The V and J ends lost 0 bases and 9 bases respectively, with 13 bases between them. Per germline, CDR1 SGHNT and CDR2 YYREEE (reference sequence). CDR3 sequence: CASSLAGKGSEQFF. The DNA for the CDR3 is TGTGCCAGCAGCTTGGCCGGGAAGGGTAGTGAGCAGTTCTTC.

The chain has TRBV10-3 and TRBJ2-7; TRBD2 is a possible D gene (6 bases). Germline V CDR1 and CDR2: ENHRY, SYGVKD. The CDR3 is 15 amino acids. Trimming removed 4 bases at V and 1 base at J, with 14 bases between. CDR3 sequence: CAISGGDLVSYEQYF. The CDR3 bases are TGTGCCATCAGTGGCGGGGACTTAGTTTCCTACGAGCAGTACTTC.

The table lists this clone with many counts. J is TRBJ1-3 and V is TRBV6-5; TRBD1 matches at 8 bases. This CDR3 region has 15 residues. V lost 10 bases to trimming and J lost 5 bases; unmatched junction nucleotides: 13. The germline CDR1 and CDR2 sequences are MNHEY and SVGAGI. The CDR3 DNA reads TGTGCCACCATATCGGCCGACAGGGGAAGAAACACCATATATTTT. Translation: CATISADRGRNTIYF.

The chain links TRBV5-1 to TRBJ2-5; TRBD2 aligns across 8 bases. After removal of 0 bases from V and 5 bases from J, the junction contained 3 bases not matched to a gene. The CDR3 is 14 residues long. Germline loops: CDR1 SGHRS, CDR2 YFSETQ. Written as DNA, the CDR3 is TGCGCCAGCAGCTTGGGCGGGGGGTATGAGACCCAGTACTTC. It yields the protein CASSLGGGYETQYF.

This chain connects TRBV5-1 to TRBJ2-5; the match to TRBD2 covers 8 bases. Trimming at V came to 0 bases and at J to 2 bases, leaving 6 bases not matched to a gene. The CDR3 consists of 16 residues. Germline loops: CDR1 SGHRS, CDR2 YFSETQ. The CDR3 here is CASSLAGGGLQETQYF. The CDR3 coding sequence is TGCGCCAGCAGCTTGGCCGGGGGGGGCCTTCAAGAGACCCAGTACTTC.

This rearrangement joins TRBV19 to TRBJ2-3; 16 bases fit TRBD2. The V gene end was trimmed by 4 bases and the J gene end by 3 bases; junction bases not matched to a gene: 7. The CDR3 runs to 18 residues. Germline V gene data show CDR1 as LNHDA and CDR2 as SQIVND (reference sequence). CDR3 in DNA: TGTGCCAGTAGTACCGGGACTAGCGGGAGGGCCGGTACAGATACGCAGTATTTT. The encoded protein is CASSTGTSGRAGTDTQYF.

The chain couples TRBV28 to TRBJ1-2; 8 bases are a match to TRBD1. V was pared by 3 bases and J by 4 bases, with 4 bases of the junction left unmatched. This CDR3 spans 14 amino acids. Germline V CDR1 and CDR2: MDHEN, SYDVKM. As DNA, the CDR3 is TGTGCCAGCAGTTTCCCCGACAGGGGCTATGGCTACACCTTC. This translates into CASSFPDRGYGYTF.

The chain joins TRBV5-1 to TRBJ1-3; D perhaps matches TRBD1 (6 bases). The CDR3 consists of 16 residues. The germline CDR1 and CDR2 sequences are SGHRS and YFSETQ. The ends were cut back, 0 bases at V and 0 bases at J, with 10 bases in the middle. This CDR3 is CASSLAGQYSGNTIYF. DNA for the CDR3: TGCGCCAGCAGCTTGGCCGGACAGTACTCTGGAAACACCATATATTTT. Filled out from reference TRBV5-1 and TRBJ1-3, the complete variable domain reads KAGVTQTPRYLIKTRGQQVTLSCSPISGHRSVSWYQQTPGQGLQFLFEYFSETQRNKGNFPGRFSGRQFSNSRSEMNVSTLELGDSALYLCASSLAGQYSGNTIYFGEGSWLTVV.

This rearrangement joins TRBV2 to TRBJ2-1, with 9 bases matching TRBD2. The CDR3 has 14 residues. Per germline, CDR1 SNHLY and CDR2 FYNNEI. The V and J ends lost 6 bases and 8 bases, in that order; junction bases with no gene match: 8. The CDR3 is CASSPGLASYEQFF. The DNA for the CDR3 is TGTGCCAGCAGCCCGGGACTAGCATCTTATGAGCAGTTCTTC.

This sequence joins TRBV6-6 and TRBJ2-7; 8 bases are a match to TRBD2. The V segment lost 4 bases and the J segment 3 bases; nucleotides outside the gene matches: 11. Germline V gene sequence: CDR1 MNHNY, CDR2 SVGAGI (reference sequence). This CDR3 comprises 16 residues. CDR3 DNA sequence: TGTGCCAGCAGTTCCGGAGGGCTAGCGGGTTTCTACGAGCAGTACTTC. The encoded protein is CASSSGGLAGFYEQYF.

The gene calls are TRBV9 and TRBJ2-3, with 8 bases that match TRBD1. The V gene end was trimmed by 3 bases and the J gene end by 10 bases; junction bases not matched to a gene: 13. Germline V gene data show CDR1 as SGDLS and CDR2 as YYNGEE. The CDR3 covers 15 residues. The CDR3 reads CASSATGQANSAQYF. The CDR3 DNA reads as TGTGCCAGCAGCGCGACGGGACAGGCCAATTCCGCGCAGTATTTT.

The chain links TRBV7-6 to TRBJ2-1, with D maybe TRBD2 (6 bases). Germline loops: CDR1 SGHVS, CDR2 FNYEAQ. With 1 base removed from V and 6 bases from J, the gap between germline ends came to 13 bases. The CDR3 runs 15 residues. The CDR3 DNA follows: TGTGCCAGCAGCTTAGACCTGACTAGGAGCAATGAGCAGTTCTTC. Translated: CASSLDLTRSNEQFF.

The chain recombines TRBV3-1 (or the pseudogene TRBV3-2) with TRBJ2-3, with 8 bases fitting TRBD2. The CDR3 covers 18 residues. Germline CDR1 is LGHDT and CDR2 is YNNKEL (reference sequence). After removal of 1 base from V and 7 bases from J, the junction contained 16 bases not matched to a gene. The CDR3 DNA is TGTGCCAGCAGCCAAGCGGCCACTACTAGCGGACGACGTAATACGCAGTATTTT. This sequence encodes CASSQAATTSGRRNTQYF.

The chain joins TRBV30 to TRBJ2-7, with D maybe TRBD2 (6 bases). Trimming took 0 bases from V and 2 from J, leaving 14 bases between them. The CDR3 sequence is 15 residues long. Germline V gene lookup returns CDR1 GTSNPN and CDR2 SVGIG (reference sequence). CDR3 loop: CAWSVVAGSTYEQYF. Written as DNA, the CDR3 is TGTGCCTGGAGTGTAGTGGCGGGAAGTACCTACGAGCAGTACTTC.

V gene TRBV11-2 combines with J gene TRBJ2-1; TRBD1 aligns across 7 bases. Germline trimming cut 1 base from V and 7 bases from J; bases unmatched to any gene: 4. The CDR3 length is 14 residues. CDR1 is SGHAT, CDR2 FQNNGV, per germline. In nucleotides, the CDR3 is TGTGCCAGCAGCTTAGGAGACAGGGATAATGAGCAGTTCTTC. It codes for CASSLGDRDNEQFF.

The rearrangement links TRBV9 to TRBJ2-1, with 7 bases that match TRBD1. The trim removed 0 bases at V and 4 bases at J, leaving 10 bases unmatched. The V gene's germline CDR1 is SGDLS and CDR2 YYNGEE. CDR3 length: 17 amino acids. The CDR3 nucleotides are TGTGCCAGCAGCGTAGGAGGGGGCCAATCTAAATACAATGAGCAGTTCTTC. Translated, it gives CASSVGGGQSKYNEQFF.

The V and J genes are TRBV28 and TRBJ2-4; tentatively, D is TRBD2 (6 bases). Trimming cost V 6 bases and J 1 base, with 13 bases left between them. The CDR3 runs to 15 residues. The V gene's germline CDR1 is MDHEN and CDR2 SYDVKM. For the CDR3, the DNA is TGTGCCAGCAGCATTTCCGGGACTGCCAAAAACATTCAGTACTTC. The encoded protein is CASSISGTAKNIQYF.

V and J are TRBV20-1 and TRBJ2-7, with D possibly being TRBD2 (5 bases). Between the trimmed V and J ends, which lost 3 bases and 5 bases, there was a span of 20 bases. This CDR3 spans 15 amino acids. Per the germline V gene, CDR1 is DFQATT and CDR2 is SNEGSKA (reference sequence). CDR3 residues: CSASAGRDTLHEQYF. Written as DNA, the CDR3 is TGCAGTGCTAGTGCTGGCCGGGATACACTCCACGAGCAGTACTTC.

The V gene is TRBV5-6, the J gene TRBJ1-2; 7 bases align to TRBD1. Trimming at V came to 2 bases and at J to 3 bases, leaving 4 bases not matched to a gene. From germline, CDR1 is SGHDT and CDR2 YYEEEE. The CDR3 is made up of 14 amino acids. CDR3 DNA sequence: TGTGCCAGCAGCTTCGTCGACAGGGACTATGGCTACACCTTC. It encodes CASSFVDRDYGYTF.

This clone was counted a single time. CDR3 amino acids: CSAQYSGAQHF. CDR3 coding DNA: TGCAGTGCTCAATACTCCGGTGCCCAGCATTTT. The chain uses TRBV20-1 and TRBJ1-5; the D is unclear. Germline V gene lookup returns CDR1 DFQATT and CDR2 SNEGSKA (reference sequence). There are 11 residues in the CDR3. Between the trimmed V and J ends, which lost 5 bases and 11 bases, there was a span of 13 bases.

J is TRBJ1-1 and V is TRBV7-3; D not certain. Trimming took off 0 bases at V and 5 bases at J, with 7 bases between the two ends. Germline CDR1 is SGHTA and CDR2 is FQGTGA. The CDR3 has 13 amino acids. The CDR3 loop is CASSLTSRTEAFF. The DNA for the CDR3 is TGTGCCAGCAGCTTAACTTCGCGGACTGAAGCTTTCTTT.

V usage is TRBV4-2 and J usage is TRBJ1-3; the match to TRBD1 covers 7 bases. V lost 4 bases to trimming and J lost 0 bases; unmatched junction nucleotides: 0. Per the germline V gene, CDR1 is LGHNA and CDR2 is YNFKEQ. This CDR3 comprises 14 residues. The CDR3 loop reads CASSPGGSGNTIYF. The CDR3 DNA sequence: TGTGCCAGCAGCCCAGGGGGCTCTGGAAACACCATATATTTT.

This clone occurred a few times. The chain joins TRBV7-8 to TRBJ1-5, with D uncertain. CDR1 and CDR2 (germline): SGHVS, FQNEAQ. CDR3 length: 16 amino acids. V lost 6 bases, J lost 2 bases, and 17 bases lay in between. DNA of the CDR3: TGTGCCAGCAGTTCGGGTCCGGGAACGGGCAATCAGCCCCAGCATTTT. This encodes CASSSGPGTGNQPQHF.